The 17 T cell receptor beta chains given below trace back to one sample, sequenced in a study of CD4 T cells in relation to SARS-CoV-2 and coronaviruses. CD4+ T cells from unexposed donors were obtained before the COVID-19 pandemic (2011-2018). Sequencing used immunoSEQ multiplex PCR; TCRdb keeps in-frame clones, though not all of them. This table has around 70,000 clones, over 70% appearing once. The sequencing input was memory CD4+ T cells from PBMCs. These receptors were collected from a human donor in good health.

V and J are TRBV5-6 and TRBJ2-1; D perhaps matches TRBD1 (6 bases). V was shortened by 4 bases and J by 4 bases, with 12 bases between the two germline ends. This CDR3 spans 14 amino acids. In germline, CDR1 is SGHDT, CDR2 YYEEEE. CDR3 nucleotide sequence: TGTGCCAGCAGCCGCCGGGACAAGTACAATGAGCAGTTCTTC. Translating gives CASSRRDKYNEQFF.

The chain links TRBV5-5 to TRBJ2-4, with D possibly called TRBD1 or TRBD2 (5 bases each). CDR3 length: 15 residues. The germline V and J ends were trimmed by 6 bases and 0 bases, with 13 bases remaining between them. Germline values: CDR1 SGHKS, CDR2 YYEKEE (reference sequence). The CDR3 sequence is CASTRDLLAKNIQYF. DNA for the CDR3: TGTGCCAGCACTCGGGACCTACTAGCCAAAAACATTCAGTACTTC.

This chain joins TRBV7-2 and TRBJ2-1; 9 bases match TRBD1. The CDR3 covers 12 residues. Germline CDR1 and CDR2: SGHTA and FQGNSA. Trimming took 5 bases from V and 13 from J; bases not matched to a gene: 6. In nucleotides, the CDR3 is TGTGCCAGCAGCCAGGACAGGGGAGTTCAGTTCTTC. Residues: CASSQDRGVQFF. Using reference TRBV7-2 and TRBJ2-1 for the parts outside the CDR3, the full variable domain is GAGVSQSPSNKVTEKGKDVELRCDPISGHTALYWYRQSLGQGLEFLIYFQGNSAPDKSGLPSDRFSAERTGGSVSTLTIQRTQQEDSAVYLCASSQDRGVQFFGPGTRLTVL.

This chain joins TRBV11-3 and TRBJ2-5, with D perhaps matching TRBD2 (7 bases). Trimming left V 2 bases short and J 2 bases short, with 9 bases between. CDR3 length equals 14 residues. Per germline, CDR1 SGHNT and CDR2 YENEEA. CDR3 region: CASSLRGGQETQYF. The DNA of the CDR3 is TGTGCCAGCAGCTTAAGGGGGGGTCAAGAGACCCAGTACTTC. Looking up the rest from reference TRBV11-3 and TRBJ2-5 gives the full variable domain: EAGVVQSPRYKIIEKKQPVAFWCNPISGHNTLYWYLQNLGQGPELLIRYENEEAVDDSQLPKDRFSAERLKGVDSTLKIQPAELGDSAVYLCASSLRGGQETQYFGPGTRLLVL.

This chain uses TRBV6-2 or TRBV6-3 with TRBJ1-1; 9 bases line up with TRBD1. The CDR3 is 19 residues long. V lost 0 bases and J lost 7; bases outside the gene matches: 18. The germline V gene has CDR1 MNHEY and CDR2 SVGEGT. The CDR3 region has the DNA TGTGCCAGCAGTTACTCGATGTCCGGGACAGGGTTTCGGGTTCTTGAAGCTTTCTTT. Protein: CASSYSMSGTGFRVLEAFF.

The chain recombines TRBV3-1 (or the pseudogene TRBV3-2) with TRBJ1-1; possibly TRBD1 for D (6 bases). Trimming removed 6 bases from V and 10 bases from J, with 12 bases in between. CDR1 is LGHDT and CDR2 is YNNKEL in the germline V gene (reference sequence). The CDR3 is made up of 11 amino acids. CDR3 residues: CASRGTNRAFF. In DNA, the CDR3 is TGTGCCAGCAGGGGGACAAATAGAGCTTTCTTT.

This clone was counted only a few times. The CDR3 loop is CASSGRSDPSSEQYF. The CDR3, as DNA: TGTGCCAGCAGCGGACGATCGGATCCCTCATCCGAGCAGTACTTC. The chain is built from TRBV9 and TRBJ2-7; D is ambiguous. The ends were cut back, 3 bases at V and 6 bases at J, with 19 bases in the middle. This CDR3 is 15 amino acids long. CDR1 SGDLS and CDR2 YYNGEE come from the germline V gene.

V is TRBV24-1 and J is TRBJ2-3; maybe TRBD1 (6 bases). Trimming shortened V by 0 bases and J by 5 bases, and 11 bases separated the two germline ends. This CDR3 is 15 amino acids long. Germline loops: CDR1 KGHDR, CDR2 SFDVKD. CDR3 residues: CATSDLRTAGDTQYF. CDR3 sequence (DNA): TGTGCCACCAGTGATTTGCGGACAGCCGGAGATACGCAGTATTTT.

The CDR3 DNA is TGTGCCAGCAGTCTTCTAGCGGGGGGGAACACCGGGGAGCTGTTTTTT. Encoded protein: CASSLLAGGNTGELFF. The J gene is TRBJ2-2, the V gene TRBV2, with TRBD2 identical over 11 bases. Germline CDR1 is SNHLY and CDR2 is FYNNEI. V was clipped by 5 bases and J by 1 base; unmatched bases: 3. This CDR3 comprises 16 residues. Looking up the rest from reference TRBV2 and TRBJ2-2 gives the full variable domain: EPEVTQTPSHQVTQMGQEVILRCVPISNHLYFYWYRQILGQKVEFLVSFYNNEISEKSEIFDDQFSVERPDGSNFTLKIRSTKLEDSAMYFCASSLLAGGNTGELFFGEGSRLTVL.

V usage is TRBV6-5 and J usage is TRBJ2-3, with D possibly TRBD1 on 6 matching bases. The CDR3 length is 13 residues. The germline V and J ends were trimmed by 6 bases and 6 bases, with 13 bases remaining between them. Germline loops: CDR1 MNHEY, CDR2 SVGAGI. CDR3 in amino acids: CASRTGSLDTQYF. The CDR3 region has the DNA TGTGCCAGCAGAACAGGGTCTCTGGATACGCAGTATTTT.

This chain uses TRBV28 with TRBJ1-3; 8 bases are shared with TRBD1. Per the germline V gene, CDR1 is MDHEN and CDR2 is SYDVKM. The CDR3 consists of 14 residues. J gave up 3 bases and V 5 bases, and 3 bases lay outside the gene matches. DNA for the CDR3: TGTGCCAGCAGTGCCGGACAGGGTGGAAACACCATATATTTT. Translating it yields CASSAGQGGNTIYF.

The CDR3 reads CASSEGQGSNEAFF. CDR3 in DNA: TGTGCCAGTAGTGAAGGACAGGGGAGTAATGAAGCTTTCTTT. The chain carries TRBV19 and TRBJ1-1; 9 nucleotides match TRBD1. The CDR3 has 14 residues. CDR1 is LNHDA, CDR2 SQIVND, per germline (reference sequence). After removal of 5 bases from V and 7 bases from J, the junction contained 8 bases not matched to a gene.

The V and J genes are TRBV5-1 and TRBJ2-3, with a possible D match to TRBD1 (6 bases). The length of the CDR3 is 13 residues. Germline V gene sequence: CDR1 SGHRS, CDR2 YFSETQ. As DNA, the CDR3 is TGCGCGAGCCGCAGGGGCGCATCAGATACGCAGTATTTT. Residues: CASRRGASDTQYF.

The table lists this clone with a count of one. V usage is TRBV5-6 and J usage is TRBJ2-5; D unresolved. In germline, CDR1 is SGHDT, CDR2 YYEEEE. This CDR3 comprises 14 residues. V was trimmed by 0 bases and J by 2 bases, leaving 8 bases between them. CDR3 sequence reads: CASSLAVRQETQYF. The CDR3 nucleotides read TGTGCCAGCAGCTTGGCGGTCAGACAAGAGACCCAGTACTTC.

The chain combines TRBV9 with TRBJ2-2; 9 bases match TRBD2. CDR1 and CDR2 (germline): SGDLS, YYNGEE. This CDR3 has 15 residues. The V gene end was trimmed by 4 bases and the J gene end by 7 bases; junction bases not matched to a gene: 8. CDR3 residues: CASSKGTSLHGELFF. CDR3 sequence (DNA): TGTGCCAGCAGCAAAGGGACTAGCCTGCACGGGGAGCTGTTTTTT.

This clone was seen a few times. The chain uses TRBV7-9 and TRBJ2-3, with TRBD2 matching 9 bases. V lost 4 bases and J lost 4; bases outside the gene matches: 3. CDR1 and CDR2 (germline): SEHNR, FQNEAQ (reference sequence). The CDR3 has 14 residues. CDR3 sequence: CASSSTSGSDTQYF. The CDR3 region has the DNA TGTGCCAGCAGCTCGACTAGCGGTTCAGATACGCAGTATTTT.

This clone was observed a few times. The gene calls are TRBV7-9 and TRBJ2-7, with 7 bases matching TRBD1. The CDR3 length is 15 residues. Unmatched junction bases numbered 8, after V lost 5 bases and J lost 1 base. Germline V gives CDR1 SEHNR, CDR2 FQNEAQ (reference sequence). The CDR3 bases are TGTGCCAGCAGCCCGCTATCGACAGGGTCCTACGAGCAGTACTTC. As protein: CASSPLSTGSYEQYF.